This T cell receptor (beta chain) was identified in a study of T-cell memory formation after mild COVID-19. Study results and caveats: Certain responding clones were present in pre-infection memory, suggesting participation of cross-reactive memory. Whether second-wave clones peaking at day 37 were SARS-CoV-2 specific went unconfirmed. Among clones contracting day 15 to 85, CD4/CD8 was balanced, whereas later expanders leaned CD4+.

Trimming removed 5 bases from V and 0 bases from J, with 11 bases in between. This CDR3 is 15 amino acids long. Germline V gene sequence: CDR1 KGHSH, CDR2 LQKENI. UMIs and sample barcodes were carried by the TCR alpha and TCR beta cDNA libraries that 5'RACE produced using constant-segment primers. TCRdb reprocessed the 5' RACE reads via MiXCR and lists one record per CDR3 protein. Here the sample spans hundreds of thousands of distinct CDR3 sequences, around 15% being singletons. Concerning this clonotype itself: The antigen remains undetermined.

The V gene is TRBV18, the J gene TRBJ1-3; no clear D gene. This sequence was found in a man aged 18-30 years who had mild COVID-19 (a few samples of this study predate the infection). Cell type and time point are not known. The sequencing input was PBMCs or a T cell subset sorted from them (not recorded which). For the CDR3, the DNA is TGTGCCAGCTCAAGTACCTCAAACTCTGGAAACACCATATATTTT. This translates into CASSSTSNSGNTIYF.